This paragraph reports one TCR beta chain. Its specificity is unknown. This sample is part of a study of response to subunit inactivated influenza vaccine. Study-wide results and limits: Researchers suggested that each seasonal influenza vaccination recruits few new T cells.

V was shortened by 3 bases and J by 2 bases, with 8 bases between the two germline ends. CDR3 length: 13 amino acids. Germline-derived CDR1 and CDR2 are DFQATT and SNEGSKA (reference sequence). Using its own MiXCR run on the RT-PCR reads, TCRdb lists one record per CDR3 protein. Of around 580,000 distinct CDR3 sequences detected, roughly 15% appear once; the ten largest clones hold over 8.5%. The sample consisted of PBMCs from blood, taken roughly 12 days after vaccination. The gene calls are TRBV20-1 and TRBJ2-1, with unresolved D. This TCR was recovered from a man aged 50-60 years who received an inactivated influenza vaccine. Written as DNA, the CDR3 is TGCAGTGCTAGCGGTCGGCCCTACAATGAGCAGTTCTTC. Amino acid sequence: CSASGRPYNEQFF.